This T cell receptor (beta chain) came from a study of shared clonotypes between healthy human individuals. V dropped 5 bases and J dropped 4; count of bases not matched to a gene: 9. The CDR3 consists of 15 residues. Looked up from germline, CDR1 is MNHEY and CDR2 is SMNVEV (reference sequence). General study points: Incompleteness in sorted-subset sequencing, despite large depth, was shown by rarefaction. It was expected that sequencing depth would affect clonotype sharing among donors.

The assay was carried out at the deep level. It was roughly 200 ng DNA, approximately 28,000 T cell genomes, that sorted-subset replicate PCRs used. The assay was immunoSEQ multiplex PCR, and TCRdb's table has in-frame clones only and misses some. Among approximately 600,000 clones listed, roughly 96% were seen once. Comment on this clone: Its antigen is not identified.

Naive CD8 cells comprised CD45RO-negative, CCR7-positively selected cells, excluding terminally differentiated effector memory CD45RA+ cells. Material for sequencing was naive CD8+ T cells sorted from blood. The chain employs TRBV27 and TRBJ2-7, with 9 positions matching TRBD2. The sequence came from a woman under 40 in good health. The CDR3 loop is CASSPIAGAKYEQYF. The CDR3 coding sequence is TGTGCCAGCAGTCCTATAGCGGGAGCCAAGTACGAGCAGTACTTC.